Sequencing of this T cell receptor (beta chain) was carried out in a study of blood T cell repertoires in COVID-19. Turning to the study itself: Collection of acute and convalescent COVID-19 samples took place in the United States, Italy and Spain.

In the original workflow: Reference gene primers were amplified, and this amplification served to estimate nucleated cell counts. Sequenced by immunoSEQ multiplex PCR; TCRdb stores in-frame clones only, minus some. The D gene and trimming were derived from the DNA, and the V and J assignments and clone size from that table. Found here are about 120,000 clones, about 78% of them singletons; the top ten hold about 2.5%. The germline V gene has CDR1 KGHDR and CDR2 SFDVKD. The CDR3 runs to 13 residues. V lost 2 bases and J lost 1, with 4 bases in between. Source material: peripheral blood. The TCR sequence derives from a man in his sixties or seventies with acute or convalescent COVID-19. This chain joins TRBV24-1 and TRBJ1-1; the D is unclear. CDR3 nucleotide sequence: TGTGCCACCAGTGATTCGTGGAACACTGAAGCTTTCTTT. Protein: CATSDSWNTEAFF.